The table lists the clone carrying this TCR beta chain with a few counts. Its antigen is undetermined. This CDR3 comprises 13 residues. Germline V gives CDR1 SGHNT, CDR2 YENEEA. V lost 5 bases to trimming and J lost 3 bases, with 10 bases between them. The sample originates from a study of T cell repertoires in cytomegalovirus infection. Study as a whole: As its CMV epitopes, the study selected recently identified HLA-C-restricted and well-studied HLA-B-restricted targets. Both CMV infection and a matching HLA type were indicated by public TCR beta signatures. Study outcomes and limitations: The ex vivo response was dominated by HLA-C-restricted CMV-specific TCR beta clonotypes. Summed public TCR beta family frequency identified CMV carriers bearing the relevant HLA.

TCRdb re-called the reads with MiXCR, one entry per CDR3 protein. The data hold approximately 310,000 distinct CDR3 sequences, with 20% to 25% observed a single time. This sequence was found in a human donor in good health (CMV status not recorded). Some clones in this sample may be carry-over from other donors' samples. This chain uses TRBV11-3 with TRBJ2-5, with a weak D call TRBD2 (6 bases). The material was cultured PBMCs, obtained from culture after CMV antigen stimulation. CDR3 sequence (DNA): TGTGCCAGCAGCCCCTGGAGGGAAGAGACCCAGTACTTC. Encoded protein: CASSPWREETQYF.